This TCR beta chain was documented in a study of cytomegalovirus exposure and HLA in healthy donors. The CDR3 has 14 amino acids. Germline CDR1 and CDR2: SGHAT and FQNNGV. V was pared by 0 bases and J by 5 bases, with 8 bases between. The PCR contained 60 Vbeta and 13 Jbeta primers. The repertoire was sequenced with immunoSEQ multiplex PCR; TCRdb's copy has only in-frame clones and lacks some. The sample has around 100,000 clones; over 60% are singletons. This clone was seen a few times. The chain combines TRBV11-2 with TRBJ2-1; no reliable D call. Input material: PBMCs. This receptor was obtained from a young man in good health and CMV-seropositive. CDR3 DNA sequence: TGTGCCAGCAGCTTAGAGCCCCAGGACAATGAGCAGTTCTTC. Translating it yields CASSLEPQDNEQFF.